This T cell receptor beta chain originates from a study of metastatic and nonmetastatic thyroid tumors. CDR3 length: 11 residues. The V gene lost 6 bases and the J gene lost 8 bases, with 10 bases spanning the gap. The germline V gene has CDR1 SNHLY and CDR2 FYNNEI. TCRdb re-called clones from the PCR reads using MiXCR. Of around 20,000 clones detected, around 12% appear once; the ten largest clones hold around 24%. Thyroid surgery had not been preceded by any treatment in any patient. The clonotype comes from a female donor with papillary thyroid cancer or a benign thyroid nodule (not recorded which). Some clones in this sample may be carry-over from other donors' samples. Sequenced: blood. J is TRBJ1-2 and V is TRBV2, with no clear D. The CDR3 sequence is CASSPEEGYTF. In DNA form, the CDR3 reads TGTGCCAGCAGCCCCGAGGAGGGCTACACCTTC.